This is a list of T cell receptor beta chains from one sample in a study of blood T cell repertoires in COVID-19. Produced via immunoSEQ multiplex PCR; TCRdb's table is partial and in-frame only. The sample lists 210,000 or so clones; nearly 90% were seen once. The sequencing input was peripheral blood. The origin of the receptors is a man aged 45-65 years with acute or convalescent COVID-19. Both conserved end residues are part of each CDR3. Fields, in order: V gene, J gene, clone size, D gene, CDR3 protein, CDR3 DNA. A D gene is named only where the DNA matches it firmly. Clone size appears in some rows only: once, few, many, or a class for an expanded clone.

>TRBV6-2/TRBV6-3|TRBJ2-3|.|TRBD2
CASSYGLAGDTDTQYF
TGTGCCAGCAGTTACGGGCTAGCGGGGGACACAGATACGCAGTATTTT
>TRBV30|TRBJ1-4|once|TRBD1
CAWNGDRVWEKLFF
TGTGCCTGGAATGGGGACAGGGTGTGGGAAAAACTGTTTTTT
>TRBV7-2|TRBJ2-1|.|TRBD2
CASSYSSSGSYNEQFF
TGTGCCAGCAGCTATAGCTCTAGCGGCTCCTACAATGAGCAGTTCTTC
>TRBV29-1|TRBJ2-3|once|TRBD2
CSVEAQGTSGVSTDTQYF
TGCAGCGTTGAGGCGCAGGGGACTAGCGGCGTGAGCACAGATACGCAGTATTTT
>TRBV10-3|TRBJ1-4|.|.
CAIKGVDEKLFF
TGTGCCATCAAAGGGGTGGATGAAAAACTGTTTTTT
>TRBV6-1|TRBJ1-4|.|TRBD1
CASSERLGTGFDNEKLFF
TGTGCCAGCAGTGAAAGGCTCGGGACAGGGTTTGATAATGAAAAACTGTTTTTT
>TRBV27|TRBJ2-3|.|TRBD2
CASSFSLAGVGTDTQYF
TGTGCCAGCAGTTTCTCCTTGGCGGGAGTGGGCACAGATACGCAGTATTTT
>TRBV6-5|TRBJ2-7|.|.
CASRASLLGEQYF
TGTGCCAGCAGAGCCAGCCTACTAGGCGAGCAGTACTTC
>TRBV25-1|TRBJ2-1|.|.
CASRRGVGYNEQFF
TGTGCCAGCAGGCGGGGAGTGGGTTACAATGAGCAGTTCTTC
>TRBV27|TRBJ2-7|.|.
CASSPTRDYEQYF
TGTGCCAGCAGCCCAACCAGGGACTACGAGCAGTACTTC
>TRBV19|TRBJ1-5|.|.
CASSILQAYSNQPQHF
TGTGCCAGTAGTATTTTGCAGGCATATAGCAATCAGCCCCAGCATTTT
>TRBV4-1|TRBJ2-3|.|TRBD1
CASSLQGSMADTQYF
TGCGCCAGCAGCCTACAGGGGAGTATGGCAGATACGCAGTATTTT
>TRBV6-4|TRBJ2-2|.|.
CASSKTLGATGELFF
TGTGCCAGCAGTAAAACTCTGGGGGCAACCGGGGAGCTGTTTTTT
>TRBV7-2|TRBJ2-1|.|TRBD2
CASSEGTSGVNEQFF
TGTGCCAGCAGCGAAGGGACTAGCGGGGTTAATGAGCAGTTCTTC
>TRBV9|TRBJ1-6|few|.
CASSVGITPNSPLHF
TGTGCCAGCAGCGTAGGTATTACTCCCAATTCACCCCTCCACTTT
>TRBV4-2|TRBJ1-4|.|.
CASSQDRRNNEKLFF
TGTGCCAGCAGCCAAGACCGGCGGAATAATGAAAAACTGTTTTTT
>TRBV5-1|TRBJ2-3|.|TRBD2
CASSLESLGLAGGRGTQYF
TGCGCCAGCAGCTTGGAATCGCTAGGACTAGCGGGGGGGCGGGGTACGCAGTATTTT
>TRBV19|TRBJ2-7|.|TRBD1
CASSIRTGSSYEQYF
TGTGCCAGTAGTATACGGACAGGTAGCTCCTACGAGCAGTACTTC
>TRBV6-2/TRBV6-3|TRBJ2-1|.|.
CASSYGPAAYNEQFF
TGTGCCAGCAGTTACGGCCCGGCGGCCTACAATGAGCAGTTCTTC
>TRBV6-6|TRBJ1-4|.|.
CASRHREGNEKLFF
TGTGCCAGCAGGCACAGGGAGGGGAATGAAAAACTGTTTTTT
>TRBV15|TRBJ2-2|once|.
CATSRDFAGELFF
TGTGCCACCAGCAGAGATTTCGCCGGGGAGCTGTTTTTT
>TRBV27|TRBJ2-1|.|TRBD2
CASSFGLAAYNEQFF
TGTGCCAGCAGTTTTGGGCTAGCGGCCTACAATGAGCAGTTCTTC
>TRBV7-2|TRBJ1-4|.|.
CASSLRQATNEKLFF
TGTGCCAGCAGCTTAAGGCAGGCAACTAATGAAAAACTGTTTTTT
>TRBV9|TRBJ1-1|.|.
CASSIDRNTEAFF
TGTGCCAGCAGCATCGACAGGAACACTGAAGCTTTCTTT
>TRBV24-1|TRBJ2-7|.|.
CATSGKSSYEQYF
TGTGCCACCAGTGGTAAGAGTTCCTACGAGCAGTACTTC
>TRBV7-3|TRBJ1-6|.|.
CASSPRTRGPLHF
TGTGCCAGCAGCCCCCGGACTCGCGGACCCCTCCACTTT
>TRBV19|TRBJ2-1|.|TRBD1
CASSIGGTVEQFF
TGTGCCAGTAGTATAGGGGGGACAGTCGAGCAGTTCTTC
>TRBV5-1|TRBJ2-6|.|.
CATRRGGTDHSGANVLTF
TGCGCCACGCGTAGGGGGGGGACGGACCACTCTGGGGCCAACGTCCTGACTTTC
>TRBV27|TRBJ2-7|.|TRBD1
CASTPYRGSSYEQYF
TGTGCCAGCACTCCCTACAGGGGTAGCTCCTACGAGCAGTACTTC
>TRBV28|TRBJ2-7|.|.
CASSFQGYEQYF
TGTGCCAGCAGTTTTCAGGGTTACGAGCAGTACTTC
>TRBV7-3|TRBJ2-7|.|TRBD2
CASSPVAGGLGEQYF
TGTGCCAGCAGCCCCGTAGCGGGAGGGCTCGGGGAGCAGTACTTC
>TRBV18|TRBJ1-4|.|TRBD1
CASSPGTGLKLFF
TGTGCCAGCTCACCGGGGACAGGGTTGAAACTGTTTTTT
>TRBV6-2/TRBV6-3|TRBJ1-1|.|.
CASSTRQVLGNTEAFF
TGTGCCAGCAGTACACGACAGGTTCTTGGGAACACTGAAGCTTTCTTT
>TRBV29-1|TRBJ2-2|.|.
CSVAFGDTNTGELFF
TGCAGCGTGGCCTTCGGGGACACGAACACCGGGGAGCTGTTTTTT
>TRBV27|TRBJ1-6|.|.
CASSLGGSPHF
TGTGCCAGCAGTTTAGGAGGGTCCCCCCACTTT
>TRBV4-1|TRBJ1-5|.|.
CASSQDSRNQPQHF
TGCGCCAGCAGCCAAGATTCTCGGAATCAGCCCCAGCATTTT
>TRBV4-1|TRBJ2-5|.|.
CASSQWQQETQYF
TGCGCCAGCAGCCAATGGCAGCAAGAGACCCAGTACTTC
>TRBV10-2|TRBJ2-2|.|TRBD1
CASRETGRDTGELFF
TGCGCCAGCAGGGAGACAGGGCGGGACACCGGGGAGCTGTTTTTT
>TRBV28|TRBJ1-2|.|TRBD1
CASSLSPRTGDYGYTF
TGTGCCAGCAGTTTATCTCCTCGGACAGGGGACTATGGCTACACCTTC
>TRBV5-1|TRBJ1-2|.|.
CASSSYSTTGRVRNYGYTF
TGCGCCAGCAGCTCCTACTCTACCACCGGCAGGGTTAGGAACTATGGCTACACCTTC
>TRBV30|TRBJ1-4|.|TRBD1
CAWSVRRGATNEKLFF
TGTGCCTGGAGTGTACGCAGGGGGGCAACTAATGAAAAACTGTTTTTT
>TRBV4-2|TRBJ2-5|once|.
CASSQDWAGAGETQYF
TGTGCCAGCAGCCAAGATTGGGCGGGGGCGGGAGAGACCCAGTACTTC
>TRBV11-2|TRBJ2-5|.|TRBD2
CASSTRAGTSVTQYF
TGTGCCAGCAGCACCCGAGCCGGGACTAGTGTGACCCAGTACTTC
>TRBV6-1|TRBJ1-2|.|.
CASSEVGQILYGYTF
TGTGCCAGCAGTGAAGTTGGGCAGATACTCTATGGCTACACCTTC
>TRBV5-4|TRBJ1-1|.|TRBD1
CASSLGATGDWIEAFF
TGTGCCAGCAGCTTGGGCGCGACAGGGGATTGGATTGAAGCTTTCTTT
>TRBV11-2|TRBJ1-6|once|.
CASSLGQGFSYNSPLHF
TGTGCCAGCAGCTTAGGTCAGGGGTTCTCCTATAATTCACCCCTCCACTTT
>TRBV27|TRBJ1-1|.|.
CASSSQGMDTEAFF
TGTGCCAGCAGTTCACAGGGTATGGACACTGAAGCTTTCTTT
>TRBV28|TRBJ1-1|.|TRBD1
CASSLTGVTNTEAFF
TGTGCCAGCAGCCTGACAGGGGTAACGAACACTGAAGCTTTCTTT
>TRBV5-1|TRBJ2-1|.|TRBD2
CASTLTSGGYYNEQFF
TGCGCCAGCACCCTGACTAGCGGGGGCTACTACAATGAGCAGTTCTTC
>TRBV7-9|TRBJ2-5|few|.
CASRARTEQETQYF
TGTGCCAGCAGGGCCCGGACAGAGCAAGAGACCCAGTACTTC
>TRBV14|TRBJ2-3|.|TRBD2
CASSQATSGRTNTQYF
TGTGCCAGCAGCCAAGCGACTAGCGGCCGCACGAATACGCAGTATTTT
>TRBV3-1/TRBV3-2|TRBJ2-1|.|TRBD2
CASSQGLAGRQFF
TGTGCCAGCAGCCAGGGACTAGCGGGTCGGCAGTTCTTC
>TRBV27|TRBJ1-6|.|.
CASSLGSSYNSPLHF
TGTGCCAGCAGTTTGGGGAGCTCCTATAATTCACCCCTCCACTTT
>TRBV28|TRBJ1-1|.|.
CASSLLTRDTEAFF
TGTGCCAGCAGTTTATTAACCAGGGACACTGAAGCTTTCTTT
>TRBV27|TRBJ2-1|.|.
CASSLIRGGNEQFF
TGTGCCAGCAGTTTAATCAGGGGCGGGAATGAGCAGTTCTTC